Shown below are 25 T cell receptor beta chains from a single sample sequenced in a study of molecular identifiers for immune sequencing clone quantification. Using its own MiXCR run on the PCR reads, TCRdb lists one record per CDR3 protein. Of tens of thousands of distinct CDR3 sequences listed, 15% to 20% were seen once; the top ten hold 0.75% to 0.95%. Specimen: naive CD8+ T cells from blood, with Jurkat cell RNA spiked in. Subset of the sample: FACS-sorted CD8+CD4-CCR7+CD45RA+ naive T cells. The receptors here all came from a human donor in good health. Some libraries in this study had Jurkat cell RNA spiked in.

The table lists this clonotype with many counts. Written as DNA, the CDR3 is TGTGCCAGCAGTGATGGCAGGGGGATCACTGAAGCTTTCTTT. It is translated as CASSDGRGITEAFF. This chain connects TRBV25-1 to TRBJ1-1, with TRBD1 identical over 7 bases. There are 14 residues in the CDR3. Looked up from germline, CDR1 is MGHDK and CDR2 is SYGVNS. Losses at the gene ends were 3 bases for V and 4 bases for J; bases not matched to a gene: 5.

This clonotype was recorded at least ten times. This sequence joins TRBV6-1 and TRBJ1-5; D might be TRBD1 (5 bases). Per germline, CDR1 MNHNS and CDR2 SASEGT. Trimming pared 1 base from V and 6 bases from J, leaving 13 bases between. This CDR3 is built from 15 residues. The CDR3 spells CASSEVTLGAQPQHF. CDR3 bases: TGTGCCAGCAGTGAAGTCACGCTAGGGGCTCAGCCCCAGCATTTT.

Ten or more counts support this clonotype. The rearrangement uses TRBV28 and TRBJ2-7, with 7 bases identical to TRBD1. The V segment lost 4 bases and the J segment 3 bases; nucleotides outside the gene matches: 15. Germline values: CDR1 MDHEN, CDR2 SYDVKM. The CDR3 is made up of 17 amino acids. The CDR3 sequence is CASSSRYVTGTVYEQYF. The CDR3 coding sequence is TGTGCCAGCAGTTCACGCTACGTAACCGGGACAGTCTACGAGCAGTACTTC.

The V and J genes are TRBV6-2 or TRBV6-3 and TRBJ1-2; a possible D gene is TRBD1 (6 bases). The CDR3 is 16 amino acids. V lost 4 bases, J lost 4 bases, and 19 bases lay in between. CDR1 is MNHEY and CDR2 is SVGEGT in the germline V gene. CDR3 nucleotide sequence: TGTGCCAGCAGTTCCACCCACGCAGGACAGATCTATGGCTACACCTTC. Protein product: CASSSTHAGQIYGYTF.

At least ten counts were recorded for this clonotype. The chain couples TRBV3-1 to TRBJ2-5; D is unresolved. The germline CDR1 and CDR2 sequences are LGHDT and YNNKEL (reference sequence). V was shortened by 4 bases and J by 0 bases, with 15 bases between the two germline ends. The CDR3 sequence is 16 residues long. In nucleotides, the CDR3 is TGTGCCAGCAGCCCGACCCCCCTTGCGGACCAAGAGACCCAGTACTTC. This sequence encodes CASSPTPLADQETQYF.

This clonotype came up a few times. V usage is TRBV24-1 and J usage is TRBJ1-5, with D possibly TRBD1 on 6 matching bases. Germline V gene lookup returns CDR1 KGHDR and CDR2 SFDVKD. Trimming cost V 2 bases and J 0 bases, with 25 bases left between them. CDR3 length: 21 amino acids. The CDR3 coding sequence is TGTGCCACCAGTGATTCGACCATCTCAGGGGTGGATTTGTATAGCAATCAGCCCCAGCATTTT. This translates into CATSDSTISGVDLYSNQPQHF.

This clonotype was found many times. The genes are TRBV9 and TRBJ1-1; the D gene is possibly TRBD1 (5 bases). This CDR3 is 18 amino acids long. Trimming removed 6 bases from V and 3 bases from J, with 27 bases in between. Per the germline V gene, CDR1 is SGDLS and CDR2 is YYNGEE. As DNA, the CDR3 is TGTGCCAGCAACCCTAGCGGGGGGGGAGACGCTCGGCACACTGAAGCTTTCTTT. Its translation: CASNPSGGGDARHTEAFF.

The chain is built from TRBV7-6 and TRBJ2-5; tentative D call: TRBD2 (5 bases). V gave up 5 bases and J gave up 2 bases, with 15 bases separating them. The CDR3 is made up of 15 amino acids. The germline V gene has CDR1 SGHVS and CDR2 FNYEAQ. CDR3 sequence: CASSPLLGVQETQYF. CDR3 nucleotide sequence: TGTGCCAGCAGCCCCCTCCTCGGGGTTCAAGAGACCCAGTACTTC. Full variable domain (remainder filled in from reference TRBV7-6 and TRBJ2-5): GAGVSQSPRYKVTKRGQDVALRCDPISGHVSLYWYRQALGQGPEFLTYFNYEAQQDKSGLPNDRFSAERPEGSISTLTIQRTEQRDSAMYRCASSPLLGVQETQYFGPGTRLLVL.

This clonotype has only a few counts. This chain joins TRBV19 and TRBJ2-1; a weak D match, TRBD2 (7 bases). Between the trimmed V and J ends, which lost 7 bases and 4 bases, there was a span of 20 bases. The CDR3 runs 16 residues. Germline values: CDR1 LNHDA, CDR2 SQIVND (reference sequence). In DNA, the CDR3 is TGTGCCAGTACTCCGGGGGGCAGGACCCTATACAATGAGCAGTTCTTC. Protein sequence: CASTPGGRTLYNEQFF. Full variable domain (rest looked up from reference TRBV19 and TRBJ2-1): DGGITQSPKYLFRKEGQNVTLSCEQNLNHDAMYWYRQDPGQGLRLIYYSQIVNDFQKGDIAEGYSVSREKKESFPLTVTSAQKNPTAFYLCASTPGGRTLYNEQFFGPGTRLTVL.

In its sample, this clonotype was seen many times. The V and J genes are TRBV7-9 and TRBJ2-7; D not resolved. Germline V lookup: CDR1 SEHNR, CDR2 FQNEAQ (reference sequence). The ends were cut back, 5 bases at V and 5 bases at J, with 7 bases in the middle. The CDR3 has 11 residues. CDR3 in amino acids: CASSLGNEQYF. CDR3 sequence (DNA): TGTGCCAGCAGCCTAGGGAACGAGCAGTACTTC.

This clonotype was recorded at least ten times. The V and J genes are TRBV15 and TRBJ1-1; D call uncertain. The germline V and J ends were trimmed by 4 bases and 4 bases, with 13 bases remaining between them. Germline V gives CDR1 LNHNV, CDR2 YYDKDF (reference sequence). This CDR3 region has 14 residues. The CDR3 DNA sequence: TGTGCCACCAGCACAGATCGGGTCGGCACTGAAGCTTTCTTT. It is translated as CATSTDRVGTEAFF.

V gene TRBV20-1 combines with J gene TRBJ2-7, with TRBD1 matching 7 bases. This CDR3 comprises 15 residues. Germline CDR1 reads DFQATT; CDR2 reads SNEGSKA (reference sequence). The junction had 10 bases not matched to a gene; V was cut back by 0 bases and J by 5 bases. The CDR3 DNA sequence: TGCAGTGCTAGAGATAGTAGGGGGCGAGTCCACGAGCAGTACTTC. It specifies CSARDSRGRVHEQYF.

This clonotype was picked up many times. The chain links TRBV12-3 or TRBV12-4 to TRBJ1-1; D may be TRBD1 (5 bases). The length of the CDR3 is 12 residues. V lost 4 bases to trimming and J lost 7 bases, with 10 bases between them. CDR3 sequence: CASSSLGVEAFF. The CDR3 DNA reads as TGTGCCAGCAGTTCATTAGGGGTTGAAGCTTTCTTT.

Details on this clonotype: A much larger clone lies a single base off, so this may be a read error. This chain links TRBV30 with TRBJ2-3, with D possibly TRBD1 on 5 matching bases. In germline, CDR1 is GTSNPN, CDR2 SVGIG (reference sequence). Trimming removed 5 bases at V and 0 bases at J, with 18 bases between. The length of the CDR3 is 16 residues. CDR3 protein: CAWDHVTVTSTDTQYF. For the CDR3, the DNA is TGTGCCTGGGACCACGTGACAGTCACTAGCACAGATACGCAGTATTTT. The whole variable domain, remainder taken from reference TRBV30 and TRBJ2-3, is SQTIHQWPATLVQPVGSPLSLECTVEGTSNPNLYWYRQAAGRGLQLLFYSVGIGQISSEVPQNLSASRPQDRQFILSSKKLLLSDSGFYLCAWDHVTVTSTDTQYFGPGTRLTVL.

This clonotype appeared once. A read error may explain this, as a much larger clone is one base away. This rearrangement joins TRBV10-3 to TRBJ1-1; the D is unclear. The CDR3 sequence is 15 residues long. Germline assignment: CDR1 ENHRY and CDR2 SYGVKD. V lost 1 base and J 4 bases, leaving 13 bases between the germline ends. The CDR3 is CAISEYLGSSTEAFF. The CDR3 region has the DNA TGTGCCATCAGTGAGTATCTCGGTTCGAGCACTGAAGCTTTCTTT.

This clonotype has a count of ten or more. The chain couples TRBV9 to TRBJ2-7; possible D gene TRBD1, 6 bases. The CDR3 has 14 amino acids. The V end was cut by 2 bases, the J end by 7 bases, with 16 bases between. The germline V gene has CDR1 SGDLS and CDR2 YYNGEE. The CDR3 nucleotides read TGTGCCAGCAGCGTCGAGGGGGATTCGTGGGAGCAGTACTTC. This codes for CASSVEGDSWEQYF.

There are many counts of this clonotype. This sequence joins TRBV28 and TRBJ2-3, with 13 positions matching TRBD2. The V segment lost 2 bases and the J segment 0 bases; nucleotides outside the gene matches: 11. Germline CDR1 MDHEN, CDR2 SYDVKM. The CDR3 has 20 residues. The CDR3 DNA sequence: TGTGCCAGCAGTTTACACCGGGGACTAGCGGGGTACACTAGCACAGATACGCAGTATTTT. This translates into CASSLHRGLAGYTSTDTQYF.

Points on this clonotype: Since the CDR3 does not end with the conserved phenylalanine or tryptophan, this likely comes from a read error. This CDR3 is CASSPDISRASMSTEAFL. The DNA of the CDR3 is TGTGCCAGCAGCCCCGACATTTCTAGAGCCAGCATGAGCACTGAAGCTTTCCTT. The J gene is TRBJ1-1, the V gene TRBV7-9; D remains ambiguous. The CDR3 is 18 residues long. Germline V CDR1 and CDR2: SEHNR, FQNEAQ (reference sequence). The V end was cut by 5 bases, the J end by 4 bases, with 26 bases between.

This chain uses TRBV4-1 with TRBJ2-7; no clear D gene. Germline CDR1 MGHRA, CDR2 YSYEKL. Between the trimmed V and J ends, which lost 0 bases and 3 bases, there was a span of 12 bases. The CDR3 is 15 amino acids. CDR3 DNA sequence: TGCGCCAGCAGCCAAGAATCGGCAGGTAACTACGAGCAGTACTTC. Protein sequence: CASSQESAGNYEQYF.

This clonotype was counted ten times or more. V is TRBV5-1 and J is TRBJ2-6; no reliable D call. CDR3 size: 15 residues. The germline V gene encodes CDR1 SGHRS and CDR2 YFSETQ. The V gene lost 0 bases and the J gene lost 0 bases, with 4 bases spanning the gap. CDR3 sequence reads: CASSLDASGANVLTF. CDR3 nucleotides: TGCGCCAGCAGCTTGGACGCCTCTGGGGCCAACGTCCTGACTTTC.

This clonotype was counted at least ten times. The chain is built from TRBV6-2 or TRBV6-3 and TRBJ2-2; D is unresolved. The CDR3 consists of 13 residues. Germline V gene data show CDR1 as MNHEY and CDR2 as SVGEGT. The V gene lost 6 bases and the J gene lost 2 bases, with 7 bases spanning the gap. As DNA, the CDR3 is TGTGCCAGCAGGCCTGCTAACACCGGGGAGCTGTTTTTT. Encoded protein: CASRPANTGELFF.

This clonotype occurred many times. The chain has TRBV2 and TRBJ1-6, with D tentatively TRBD1 (5 bases). Germline lookup yields CDR1 SNHLY and CDR2 FYNNEI. Trimming took 0 bases from V and 5 from J, leaving 14 bases between them. The CDR3 has 17 amino acids. The CDR3 nucleotides read TGTGCCAGCAGTGAAGCGGCAGGGCTCCCCGATAATTCACCCCTCCACTTT. It is translated as CASSEAAGLPDNSPLHF. Full variable domain (remainder filled in from reference TRBV2 and TRBJ1-6): EPEVTQTPSHQVTQMGQEVILRCVPISNHLYFYWYRQILGQKVEFLVSFYNNEISEKSEIFDDQFSVERPDGSNFTLKIRSTKLEDSAMYFCASSEAAGLPDNSPLHFGNGTRLTVT.

This clonotype turned up a few times. The rearrangement links TRBV19 to TRBJ2-1; 11 bases map to TRBD1. CDR1 is LNHDA, CDR2 SQIVND, per germline (reference sequence). V shed 7 bases, J shed 8 bases, and the junction held 10 bases outside the gene matches. This CDR3 comprises 15 residues. The chain's CDR3 is CASNLGQGATDEQFF. The CDR3 bases are TGTGCCAGTAATCTAGGACAGGGGGCTACCGATGAGCAGTTCTTC.

This clonotype came up many times. V and J are TRBV28 and TRBJ1-1; D is unclear. Trimming shortened V by 1 base and J by 2 bases, and 11 bases separated the two germline ends. Germline V gives CDR1 MDHEN, CDR2 SYDVKM. The CDR3 runs 15 residues. CDR3 nucleotide sequence: TGTGCCAGCAGTTTATTACAGAATTTTAACACTGAAGCTTTCTTT. This gives the protein CASSLLQNFNTEAFF.

The table lists this clonotype with many counts. The chain joins TRBV7-9 to TRBJ1-5; a weak D match, TRBD1 (6 bases). This CDR3 spans 15 amino acids. CDR1 and CDR2 from the germline V gene are SEHNR and FQNEAQ (reference sequence). With 1 base removed from V and 0 bases from J, the gap between germline ends came to 7 bases. The CDR3 region is CASSLGTDSNQPQHF. The CDR3, as DNA: TGTGCCAGCAGCTTAGGGACAGATAGCAATCAGCCCCAGCATTTT.